This T cell receptor beta chain was identified in a study of blood T cell repertoires in COVID-19. The wider study: From the United States, Italy and Spain came samples of acute and convalescent COVID-19. T cells, B-cell-depleted T cells, or PBMCs supplied cDNA or gDNA.

Germline CDR1 MNHEY, CDR2 SVGEGT. Trimming at V came to 5 bases and at J to 8 bases, leaving 7 bases not matched to a gene. CDR3 length: 16 amino acids. Authors' analysis steps: Amplification of reference gene primers was used by the study to estimate nucleated cell counts. TCRdb's table, derived via immunoSEQ multiplex PCR, lists solely in-frame clones and lacks some. Clonal size and the V and J genes are those of that table, whereas D and trimming came from the DNA. The profile covers 140,000 to 150,000 clones, with 75% to 90% appearing a single time and approximately 3% taken by the ten largest. What was sequenced was peripheral blood. The V call is TRBV6-2 or TRBV6-3, the J call TRBJ2-3; 16 bases align to TRBD2. This TCR derives from a woman aged 55-70 years with active COVID-19. Written as DNA, the CDR3 is TGTGCCAGCAGTCGGGGACTAGCGGGAGGGCCGGGTACGCAGTATTTT. Translation: CASSRGLAGGPGTQYF.